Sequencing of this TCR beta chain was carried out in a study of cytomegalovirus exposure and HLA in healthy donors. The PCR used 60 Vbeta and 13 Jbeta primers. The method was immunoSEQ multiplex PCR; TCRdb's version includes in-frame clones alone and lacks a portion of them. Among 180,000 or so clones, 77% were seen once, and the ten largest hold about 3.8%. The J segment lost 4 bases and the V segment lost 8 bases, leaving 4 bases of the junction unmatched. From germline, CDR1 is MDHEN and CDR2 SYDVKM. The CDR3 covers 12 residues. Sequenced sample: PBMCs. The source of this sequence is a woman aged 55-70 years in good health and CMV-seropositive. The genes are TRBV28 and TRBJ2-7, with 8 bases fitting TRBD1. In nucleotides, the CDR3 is TGTGCCAGCTGGGACAGGCTATACGAGCAGTACTTC. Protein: CASWDRLYEQYF.